A single sample is the source of the 12 T cell receptor beta chains below, sequenced in a study of monozygotic twins with inflammatory bowel disease. TCRdb reprocessed the 5' RACE reads; each CDR3 protein has one entry and no DNA is given. This sample's table reports about 380,000 distinct CDR3 sequences. Sequenced material: blood. These receptors were taken from a human donor with ulcerative colitis or Crohn's disease, or a healthy co-twin of an affected twin (not recorded which).

The genes are TRBV5-4 and TRBJ2-1; TCRdb proposes TRBD2, but this gene call is untestable without DNA. Germline-derived CDR1 and CDR2 are SGHNT and YYREEE (reference sequence). The CDR3 is 16 residues long. The CDR3: CASSLGRAGGHNEQFF.

V is TRBV6-5 and J is TRBJ2-7. The CDR3 totals 12 residues. Germline V lookup: CDR1 MNHEY, CDR2 SVGAGI. The CDR3 loop reads CASSYGEYEQYF.

The V gene is TRBV30, the J gene TRBJ1-2. The germline gives CDR1 GTSNPN, CDR2 SVGIG (reference sequence). The CDR3 is 15 residues long. The CDR3 is CAWTKRTLRGYGYTF.

CDR3 sequence reads: CASSFGEYGYTF. The chain links TRBV12-3 or TRBV12-4 to TRBJ1-2. The CDR3 covers 12 residues.

The rearrangement uses TRBV12-3 or TRBV12-4 and TRBJ2-1; there is no DNA to check the TCRdb D call of TRBD1. The CDR3 is 16 residues long. CDR3 protein: CASSLMPGQVYNEQFF.

The CDR3 reads CASSRDRGSYNEQFF. The chain combines TRBV7-9 with TRBJ2-1; without DNA, the TCRdb call of TRBD1 cannot be checked. Germline V gene sequence: CDR1 SEHNR, CDR2 FQNEAQ (reference sequence). The CDR3 runs 15 residues. The whole variable domain, filled in from reference TRBV7-9 and TRBJ2-1, reads DTGVSQNPRHKITKRGQNVTFRCDPISEHNRLYWYRQTLGQGPEFLTYFQNEAQLEKSRLLSDRFSAERPKGSFSTLEIQRTEQGDSAMYLCASSRDRGSYNEQFFGPGTRLTVL.

This sequence joins TRBV4-3 and TRBJ1-2. Germline loops: CDR1 LGHNA, CDR2 YSLEER. The CDR3 contains 18 residues. CDR3 amino acids: CASSQVGAGLATNYGYTF.

The rearrangement uses TRBV12-5 and TRBJ2-7; as DNA is missing, the TRBD1 call by TCRdb cannot be tested. CDR3 size: 15 residues. The V gene's germline CDR1 is LGHNT and CDR2 FRNRAP. The CDR3 loop is CASLLLGQPNYEQYF.

The chain joins TRBV20-1 to TRBJ1-2; TCRdb outputs TRBD1, but without DNA this stays unchecked. Germline V gene lookup returns CDR1 DFQATT and CDR2 SNEGSKA (reference sequence). This CDR3 region has 15 residues. CDR3 sequence reads: CSAIDRGPRNYGYTF.

The chain recombines TRBV12-3 or TRBV12-4 with TRBJ2-2. The CDR3 extends over 13 amino acids. The CDR3: CASSLVHTRELFF.

V usage is TRBV5-1 and J usage is TRBJ2-5. Germline V lookup: CDR1 SGHRS, CDR2 YFSETQ. This CDR3 is 12 amino acids long. CDR3 protein: CASSLIGETQYF.

The chain couples TRBV4-3 to TRBJ1-2. Germline V gene lookup returns CDR1 LGHNA and CDR2 YSLEER. The CDR3 covers 14 residues. The CDR3: CASSRSAANYGYTF.